Shown below are 26 T cell receptor beta chains from a single sample sequenced in a study of OX40 agonist ivuxolimab in advanced cancers. Clones were read by immunoSEQ multiplex PCR, and TCRdb kept only the in-frame ones, dropping some. The sample carries approximately 65,000 clones, roughly nine tenths recorded once. The sample was CD4+ or CD8+ T cells sorted from blood, taken in a trial of the OX40 agonist ivuxolimab. These receptors all stem from an adult with an advanced solid tumor such as melanoma, head and neck, liver or kidney cancer.

The chain couples TRBV12-5 to TRBJ2-5; D is possibly TRBD1 (5 bases). Looked up from germline, CDR1 is LGHNT and CDR2 is FRNRAP. The ends were cut back, 5 bases at V and 2 bases at J, with 18 bases in the middle. CDR3 length equals 16 residues. The DNA of the CDR3 is TGTGCTAGTGGTCAAGGGGCGTTCGGAGAGCAAGAGACCCAGTACTTC. It is translated as CASGQGAFGEQETQYF.

The V call is TRBV19, the J call TRBJ2-1, with TRBD1 as a possible D gene (7 bases). The germline V and J ends were trimmed by 6 bases and 10 bases, with 16 bases remaining between them. Germline V gene sequence: CDR1 LNHDA, CDR2 SQIVND (reference sequence). The CDR3 covers 13 residues. CDR3 loop: CASRGQGGSEQFF. The CDR3 nucleotides are TGTGCCAGTAGGGGCCAGGGGGGCTCGGAGCAGTTCTTC.

The table lists this clone with a count of one. This sequence joins TRBV5-1 and TRBJ2-1; unclear D gene. The CDR3 has 14 residues. V shed 0 bases and J shed 2 bases, with 6 bases lying between them. Germline CDR1 SGHRS, CDR2 YFSETQ. The CDR3: CASSLAGTYNEQFF. As DNA, the CDR3 is TGCGCCAGCAGCTTGGCGGGTACCTACAATGAGCAGTTCTTC.

This clone showed up just once. The chain is built from TRBV7-3 and TRBJ1-2; possible D gene TRBD1, 5 bases. The CDR3 is 13 amino acids. Germline V gene lookup returns CDR1 SGHTA and CDR2 FQGTGA. The V end lost 5 bases, the J end lost 8 bases, and 15 bases lay between the germline ends. CDR3 nucleotides: TGTGCCAGCAGCCCAGTCGGGGGTTCAGGCTACACCTTC. Protein sequence: CASSPVGGSGYTF. Complete variable domain (other parts from reference TRBV7-3 and TRBJ1-2): GAGVSQTPSNKVTEKGKYVELRCDPISGHTALYWYRQSLGQGPEFLIYFQGTGAADDSGLPNDRFFAVRPEGSVSTLKIQRTERGDSAVYLCASSPVGGSGYTFGSGTRLTVV.

This chain links TRBV6-5 with TRBJ2-1; D is uncertain. Germline V lookup: CDR1 MNHEY, CDR2 SVGAGI. This CDR3 contains 12 residues. With 4 bases removed from V and 8 bases from J, the gap between germline ends came to 9 bases. The CDR3: CASSLDYDEQFF. CDR3 nucleotides: TGTGCCAGCAGTTTAGATTATGATGAGCAGTTCTTC.

The V and J genes are TRBV5-1 and TRBJ2-7, with 7 bases lining up with TRBD1. Germline-derived CDR1 and CDR2 are SGHRS and YFSETQ. This CDR3 region has 18 residues. With V trimmed by 1 base and J by 4 bases, 17 bases remained unmatched. The CDR3 protein is CASSLSLAFRDSPYEQYF. The CDR3 region has the DNA TGCGCCAGCAGCTTGTCGCTCGCGTTCCGGGACAGTCCTTACGAGCAGTACTTC.

J is TRBJ2-7 and V is TRBV6-6; 8 bases are shared with TRBD2. Germline V lookup: CDR1 MNHNY, CDR2 SVGAGI (reference sequence). The junction had 1 base not matched to a gene; V was cut back by 3 bases and J by 3 bases. There are 13 residues in the CDR3. The CDR3 spells CASSYLAGYEQYF. The CDR3 bases are TGTGCCAGCAGTTATCTAGCGGGCTACGAGCAGTACTTC.

The rearrangement links TRBV18 to TRBJ2-7; maybe TRBD2 (5 bases). V lost 2 bases and J lost 5, with 19 bases in between. CDR3 length: 16 residues. Germline CDR1 and CDR2: KGHSH and LQKENI. As DNA, the CDR3 is TGTGCCAGCTCACCATTCAATCGGGGTATAGCCCACGAGCAGTACTTC. Translation: CASSPFNRGIAHEQYF.

This clone appeared a single time. The V and J genes are TRBV11-2 and TRBJ2-7; the D gene could be TRBD1 or TRBD2 (6 bases each). V lost 5 bases, J lost 4 bases, and 18 bases lay in between. Germline V gene sequence: CDR1 SGHAT, CDR2 FQNNGV. The length of the CDR3 is 15 residues. DNA for the CDR3: TGTGCCAGCAGCCTTCCCACGGGGGCCCGGTACGAGCAGTACTTC. Amino acid sequence: CASSLPTGARYEQYF. The entire variable domain, with the rest obtained from reference TRBV11-2 and TRBJ2-7, is as follows: EAGVAQSPRYKIIEKRQSVAFWCNPISGHATLYWYQQILGQGPKLLIQFQNNGVVDDSQLPKDRFSAERLKGVDSTLKIQPAKLEDSAVYLCASSLPTGARYEQYFGPGTRLTVT.

This chain links TRBV4-1 with TRBJ1-1; 7 bases are shared with TRBD1. Germline V CDR1 and CDR2: MGHRA, YSYEKL. V was pared by 1 base and J by 2 bases, with 7 bases of the junction left unmatched. There are 16 residues in the CDR3. CDR3 nucleotide sequence: TGCGCCAGCAGCCAAGCCCCGGGACAGACTAACACTGAAGCTTTCTTT. Protein product: CASSQAPGQTNTEAFF.

V and J are TRBV6-1 and TRBJ2-1; D possibly corresponds to TRBD1 (5 bases). V was clipped by 6 bases and J by 4 bases, with 16 bases between them. In germline, CDR1 is MNHNS, CDR2 SASEGT. The CDR3 consists of 15 residues. CDR3 region: CASRAPRGLYNEQFF. Written as DNA, the CDR3 is TGTGCCAGCAGGGCCCCTAGGGGCTTATACAATGAGCAGTTCTTC.

The chain is built from TRBV15 and TRBJ1-1; the match to TRBD1 covers 7 bases. J lost 7 bases, V lost 3 bases, and 8 bases had no gene match. The CDR3 runs to 14 residues. Germline V CDR1 and CDR2: LNHNV, YYDKDF (reference sequence). The CDR3 DNA sequence: TGTGCCACCAGCAGGGTGAGACAGGGAGGTGAAGCTTTCTTT. Translating gives CATSRVRQGGEAFF.

The V call is TRBV6-4, the J call TRBJ2-4; D perhaps matches TRBD2 (5 bases). CDR3 size: 16 residues. V was pared by 6 bases and J by 0 bases, with 15 bases between. Germline V lookup: CDR1 MRHNA, CDR2 SNTAGT. CDR3 nucleotide sequence: TGTGCCAGCAGAGGGATCGGGGTACTAGCCAAAAACATTCAGTACTTC. Amino acids: CASRGIGVLAKNIQYF.

Details on this clone: The sample contains more than one DNA sequence encoding this CDR3. V and J are TRBV6-6 and TRBJ2-5, with 8 nucleotides matching TRBD1. With V trimmed by 2 bases and J by 5 bases, 7 bases remained unmatched. The germline V gene has CDR1 MNHNY and CDR2 SVGAGI (reference sequence). The CDR3 has 15 residues. CDR3 amino acids: CASSYRQGQGETQYF. CDR3 nucleotide sequence: TGTGCCAGCAGTTACAGACAGGGGCAGGGGGAGACCCAGTACTTC.

The chain carries TRBV4-1 and TRBJ1-4; tentative D call: TRBD1 (5 bases). The germline V gene has CDR1 MGHRA and CDR2 YSYEKL. V dropped 1 base and J dropped 8 bases, with 23 bases sitting between them. CDR3 size: 18 residues. The CDR3 sequence: CASSQVYAGLGGNEKLFF. DNA for the CDR3: TGCGCCAGCAGCCAAGTGTACGCGGGGCTGGGAGGGAACGAAAAACTGTTTTTT.

This sequence joins TRBV30 and TRBJ1-2; no clear D gene. Germline-derived CDR1 and CDR2 are GTSNPN and SVGIG (reference sequence). The CDR3 is 12 amino acids. Trimming took off 2 bases at V and 8 bases at J, with 12 bases between the two ends. The CDR3 loop reads CAWSSQAGGYTF. The CDR3 DNA reads as TGTGCCTGGAGTTCCCAGGCTGGAGGCTACACCTTC.

The V call is TRBV5-8, the J call TRBJ1-5; D possibly corresponds to TRBD1 (6 bases). CDR1 and CDR2 (germline): SGHTS, YDEGEE. V lost 1 base, J lost 6 bases, and 20 bases lay in between. This CDR3 has 17 residues. CDR3 protein: CASSLYAGVMVSQPQHF. The CDR3 DNA is TGTGCCAGCAGCTTGTACGCAGGGGTGATGGTTAGTCAGCCCCAGCATTTT.

CDR3 protein: CASSQYEKLFF. DNA of the CDR3: TGTGCCAGCAGCCAATATGAAAAACTGTTTTTT. The chain combines TRBV7-9 with TRBJ1-4; no clear D gene. The V gene lost 5 bases and the J gene lost 6 bases, with 4 bases spanning the gap. CDR3 length: 11 residues. Per germline, CDR1 SEHNR and CDR2 FQNEAQ (reference sequence).

This clone appeared a single time. This sequence joins TRBV6-1 and TRBJ1-2; D is ambiguous. Germline CDR1 reads MNHNS; CDR2 reads SASEGT. With 6 bases removed from V and 4 bases from J, the gap between germline ends came to 15 bases. CDR3 size: 14 residues. This CDR3 is CASRENREFYGYTF. CDR3 DNA: TGTGCCAGCAGAGAAAACCGGGAGTTCTATGGCTACACCTTC.

This chain uses TRBV28 with TRBJ1-2, with D hard to call. Trimming removed 7 bases from V and 5 bases from J, with 14 bases in between. The CDR3 has 13 amino acids. Germline V CDR1 and CDR2: MDHEN, SYDVKM. The DNA for the CDR3 is TGTGCCAGCACTAGGTCCCGAAAATATGGCTACACCTTC. Protein product: CASTRSRKYGYTF.

The V call is TRBV28, the J call TRBJ1-1; D gene ambiguous. CDR1 and CDR2 from the germline V gene are MDHEN and SYDVKM. This CDR3 comprises 12 residues. Deletions cut 0 bases from V and 11 bases from J, with 10 bases between. The CDR3 DNA reads as TGTGCCAGCAGTTTATGGGCGGGAGTGGCTTTCTTT. Its protein product is CASSLWAGVAFF.

The chain couples TRBV6-5 to TRBJ2-2; no firm D call. V gave up 2 bases and J gave up 1 base, with 5 bases separating them. The length of the CDR3 is 14 residues. Germline CDR1 and CDR2: MNHEY and SVGAGI. The CDR3, as DNA: TGTGCCAGCAGTTACATAGAGAACACCGGGGAGCTGTTTTTT. It is translated as CASSYIENTGELFF.

The V gene is TRBV30, the J gene TRBJ2-3, with TRBD2 matching 13 bases. Unmatched junction bases numbered 9, after V lost 0 bases and J lost 6 bases. This CDR3 has 17 residues. The germline V gene encodes CDR1 GTSNPN and CDR2 SVGIG (reference sequence). The CDR3 DNA reads TGTGCCTGGAGTGTATGGACTAGCGGGAGAGGTGGGGATACGCAGTATTTT. This encodes CAWSVWTSGRGGDTQYF.

The genes are TRBV27 and TRBJ2-6, with a tentative D call TRBD1 (5 bases). Germline V gene lookup returns CDR1 MNHEY and CDR2 SMNVEV (reference sequence). Trimming pared 8 bases from V and 4 bases from J, leaving 15 bases between. The length of the CDR3 is 15 residues. For the CDR3, the DNA is TGTGCCAGCTACCAGTCAGGGCCAGGGGCCAACGTCCTGACTTTC. Its protein is CASYQSGPGANVLTF.

This chain joins TRBV5-1 and TRBJ2-1; D is uncertain. From germline, CDR1 is SGHRS and CDR2 YFSETQ. The CDR3 sequence is 14 residues long. V was pared by 0 bases and J by 0 bases, with 4 bases between. The CDR3 sequence is CASSLDSSYNEQFF. The DNA of the CDR3 is TGCGCCAGCAGCTTGGACAGCTCCTACAATGAGCAGTTCTTC.

The gene calls are TRBV11-2 and TRBJ1-1; D possibly corresponds to TRBD1 (5 bases). V lost 6 bases and J 0 bases, leaving 11 bases between the germline ends. The CDR3 loop spans 14 amino acids. Germline lookup yields CDR1 SGHAT and CDR2 FQNNGV. CDR3 in amino acids: CASRRGTMNTEAFF. The CDR3 DNA sequence: TGTGCCAGCAGGCGCGGGACCATGAACACTGAAGCTTTCTTT.